The following is a T cell receptor beta chain sequence with its context. Antigen unknown. The sample belongs to a study of shared clonotypes between healthy human individuals. General observations from the study: Researchers sampled only blood; tissue repertoires likely differ.

The data were produced by immunoSEQ multiplex PCR, yet TCRdb's version contains in-frame clones alone and is incomplete. The sample yields roughly 2.5 million clones, roughly nine tenths seen once. V lost 0 bases to trimming and J lost 7 bases; unmatched junction nucleotides: 13. The CDR3 consists of 17 residues. From germline, CDR1 is SGDLS and CDR2 YYNGEE. This receptor was taken from a man aged 18 to 30 in good health. V gene TRBV9 combines with J gene TRBJ2-5; 9 bases align to TRBD2. The specimen was naive CD4+ T cells sorted from blood. Subset in this sample: CD45RA+ positively selected. The CDR3 is CASSVASAGGPEGTQYF. In DNA form, the CDR3 reads TGTGCCAGCAGCGTAGCTTCGGCGGGAGGGCCCGAAGGGACCCAGTACTTC. The whole variable domain, remainder taken from reference TRBV9 and TRBJ2-5, is DSGVTQTPKHLITATGQRVTLRCSPRSGDLSVYWYQQSLDQGLQFLIQYYNGEERAKGNILERFSAQQFPDLHSELNLSSLELGDSALYFCASSVASAGGPEGTQYFGPGTRLLVL.